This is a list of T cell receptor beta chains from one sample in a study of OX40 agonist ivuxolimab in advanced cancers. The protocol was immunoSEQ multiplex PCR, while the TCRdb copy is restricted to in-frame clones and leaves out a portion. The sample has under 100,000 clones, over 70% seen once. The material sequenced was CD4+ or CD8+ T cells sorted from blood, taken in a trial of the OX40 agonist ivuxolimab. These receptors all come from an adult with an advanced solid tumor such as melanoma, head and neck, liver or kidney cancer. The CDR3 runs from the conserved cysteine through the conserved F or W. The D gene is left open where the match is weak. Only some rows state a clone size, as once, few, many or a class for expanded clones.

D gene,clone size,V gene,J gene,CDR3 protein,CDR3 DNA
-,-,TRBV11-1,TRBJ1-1,CASSNLRTAEAFF,TGTGCCAGCAGCAACCTTAGGACAGCTGAAGCTTTCTTT
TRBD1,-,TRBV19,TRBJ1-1,CASSGQGRTEAFF,TGTGCCAGTAGTGGACAGGGGAGGACTGAAGCTTTCTTT
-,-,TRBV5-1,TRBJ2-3,CASSFGDTDTQYF,TGCGCCAGCAGCTTTGGGGACACAGATACGCAGTATTTT
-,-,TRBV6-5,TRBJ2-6,CASSYPGSGVLTF,TGTGCCAGCAGTTATCCAGGCTCGGGCGTCCTGACTTTC
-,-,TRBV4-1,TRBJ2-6,CASSRHSLSGANVLTF,TGCGCCAGCAGCCGACACAGCTTATCTGGGGCCAACGTCCTGACTTTC
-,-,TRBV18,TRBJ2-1,CASSPNSRTVYNEQFF,TGTGCCAGCTCACCAAACTCAAGGACAGTTTACAATGAGCAGTTCTTC
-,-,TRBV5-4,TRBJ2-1,CASSLDVERDEQFF,TGTGCCAGCAGCTTGGATGTCGAACGGGATGAGCAGTTCTTC
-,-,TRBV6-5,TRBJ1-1,CASTSPGVNTEAFF,TGTGCCAGCACCTCCCCGGGGGTGAACACTGAAGCTTTCTTT
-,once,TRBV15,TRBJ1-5,CATSRDPPGADSNQPQHF,TGTGCCACCAGCAGAGATCCCCCCGGGGCGGATAGCAATCAGCCCCAGCATTTT
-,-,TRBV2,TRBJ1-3,CASSEKVSGNTIYF,TGTGCCAGCAGTGAAAAGGTATCTGGAAACACCATATATTTT
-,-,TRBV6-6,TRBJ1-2,CASSQDSNYGYTF,TGTGCCAGCAGCCAGGACAGTAACTATGGCTACACCTTC
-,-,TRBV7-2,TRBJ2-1,CASSLSGRQENEQFF,TGTGCCAGCAGCTTATCAGGGAGGCAGGAGAATGAGCAGTTCTTC
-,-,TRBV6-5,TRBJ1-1,CASSRAHRRGTEAFF,TGTGCCAGCAGTCGGGCCCACCGAAGGGGGACTGAAGCTTTCTTT
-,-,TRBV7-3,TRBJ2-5,CASSSGAAEETQYF,TGTGCCAGCAGCTCCGGAGCGGCCGAAGAGACCCAGTACTTC
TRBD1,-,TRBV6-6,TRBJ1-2,CASSSLTGQANYGYTF,TGTGCCAGCAGTTCCCTCACCGGACAGGCCAACTATGGCTACACCTTC
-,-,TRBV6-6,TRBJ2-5,CASSYSGHRGTQYF,TGTGCCAGCAGTTACTCGGGGCACCGAGGGACCCAGTACTTC
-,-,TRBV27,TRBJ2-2,CASSFTNTGELFF,TGTGCCAGCAGTTTCACGAACACCGGGGAGCTGTTTTTT
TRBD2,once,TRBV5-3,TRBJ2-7,CARSLEGGGPYEQYF,TGTGCCAGAAGCTTGGAAGGCGGGGGACCCTACGAGCAGTACTTC
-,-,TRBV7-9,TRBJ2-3,CASSLGLGSGTDTQYF,TGTGCCAGCAGCTTAGGCTTGGGTAGCGGCACAGATACGCAGTATTTT
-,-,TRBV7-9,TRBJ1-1,CASGPSTPSMNTEAFF,TGTGCCAGCGGGCCCTCGACACCAAGCATGAACACTGAAGCTTTCTTT
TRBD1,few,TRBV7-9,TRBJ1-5,CASSLGGQVNQPQHF,TGTGCCAGCAGCTTAGGGGGACAGGTCAATCAGCCCCAGCATTTT
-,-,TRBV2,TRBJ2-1,CASSGSEQFF,TGTGCCAGCAGTGGCTCTGAGCAGTTCTTC
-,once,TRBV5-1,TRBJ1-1,CASSLERGPQAFF,TGCGCCAGCAGCTTGGAACGGGGGCCCCAAGCTTTCTTT
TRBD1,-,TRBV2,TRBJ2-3,CASRQDRISDTQYF,TGTGCCAGCAGACAGGACAGGATTTCAGATACGCAGTATTTT
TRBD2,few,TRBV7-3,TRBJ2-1,CASSWGLGYEQFF,TGTGCCAGCAGCTGGGGACTAGGCTATGAGCAGTTCTTC
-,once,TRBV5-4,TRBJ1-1,CASSRTANTEAFF,TGTGCCAGCAGCCGGACAGCGAACACTGAAGCTTTCTTT
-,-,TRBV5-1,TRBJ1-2,CASSGGTRDGYTF,TGCGCCAGCAGCGGCGGGACTCGGGATGGCTACACCTTC
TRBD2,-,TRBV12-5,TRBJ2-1,CASGQGLAGLYNEQFF,TGTGCTAGTGGTCAAGGACTAGCGGGACTCTACAATGAGCAGTTCTTC
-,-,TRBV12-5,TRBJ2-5,CARDKGIETQYF,TGTGCTAGGGATAAGGGAATAGAGACCCAGTACTTC
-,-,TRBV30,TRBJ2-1,CAWSAERYNEQFF,TGTGCCTGGAGCGCCGAAAGATACAATGAGCAGTTCTTC
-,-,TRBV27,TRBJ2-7,CASSLTEGFSGEQYF,TGTGCCAGCAGTTTAACGGAGGGGTTTTCGGGCGAGCAGTACTTC
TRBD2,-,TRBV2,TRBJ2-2,CASSGGASGSGELFF,TGTGCCAGCAGTGGCGGGGCTAGCGGGTCCGGGGAGCTGTTTTTT
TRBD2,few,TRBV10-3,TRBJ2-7,CAISGAGGTYEQYF,TGTGCCATCAGTGGTGCGGGAGGGACCTACGAGCAGTACTTC
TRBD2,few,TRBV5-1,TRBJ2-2,CASYAGLRERTGELFF,TGCGCCAGCTACGCGGGATTGCGGGAGAGGACCGGGGAGCTGTTTTTT
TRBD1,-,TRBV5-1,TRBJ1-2,CASSQGTGGSGYTF,TGCGCCAGCAGCCAGGGAACAGGGGGCAGTGGCTACACCTTC
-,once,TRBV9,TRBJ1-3,CASSVAGDGYTIYF,TGTGCCAGCAGCGTAGCAGGGGATGGATACACCATATATTTT
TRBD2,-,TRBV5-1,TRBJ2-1,CASTRSSGRAAYNEQFF,TGCGCCAGCACGAGGTCGAGCGGGAGGGCCGCCTACAATGAGCAGTTCTTC